These 26 T cell receptor beta chains originate from one sample sequenced in a study of identical twins (dated by TCRdb to the mid-2010s). Library preparation used 5' RACE. Sequencing took place on an Illumina HiSeq 2000. TCRdb cleaned the public reads at Q25 with fastp, built clones with MiXCR and kept in-frame beta chains. Each entry is one CDR3 protein sequence, shown with its most common DNA and genes. This sample gives a few hundred thousand distinct CDR3 sequences in total; 9% to 15% of them show up just once. The ten largest clones take up 7.2% of the sample. Another study also made use of these data, one on yellow fever vaccine responses in identical twins.

Sequencing was done on a sample of CD8+ T cells sorted from blood. Receptors originate from a woman aged 18-35 years in good health.

V and J are TRBV20-1 and TRBJ2-2; TRBD2 is a possible D gene (7 bases). The CDR3 extends over 15 amino acids. The germline CDR1 and CDR2 sequences are DFQATT and SNEGSKA (reference sequence). DNA of the CDR3: TGCAGCGGGGGGCGCGCACAGGAGGTCGCCGGGGAGCTGTTTTTT. The encoded protein is CSGGRAQEVAGELFF.

The chain employs TRBV5-1 and TRBJ1-4, with D perhaps matching TRBD1 (6 bases). Germline lookup yields CDR1 SGHRS and CDR2 YFSETQ. The CDR3 spans 14 residues. V lost 2 bases and J 12 bases, leaving 17 bases between the germline ends. CDR3 amino acids: CASSFEGGRDQLFF. The DNA for the CDR3 is TGCGCCAGCAGCTTTGAGGGGGGGCGGGATCAACTGTTTTTT.

This clonotype showed up just a few times. This chain joins TRBV4-1 and TRBJ1-1; 10 bases are shared with TRBD1. The CDR3 is 16 amino acids. The germline V gene has CDR1 MGHRA and CDR2 YSYEKL. Losses at the gene ends were 4 bases for V and 6 bases for J; bases not matched to a gene: 11. In DNA form, the CDR3 reads TGCGCCAGCAGCCGAGCCCCGGGACAGGGGTTTGCTGAAGCTTTCTTT. As protein: CASSRAPGQGFAEAFF.

This clonotype was detected ten times or more. This chain connects TRBV27 to TRBJ1-1, with D perhaps matching TRBD1 (5 bases). V was trimmed by 8 bases and J by 4 bases, leaving 5 bases between them. CDR3 length: 10 amino acids. Per germline, CDR1 MNHEY and CDR2 SMNVEV (reference sequence). The CDR3 sequence: CASGGTEAFF. The CDR3 coding sequence is TGTGCCAGCGGGGGCACTGAAGCTTTCTTT.

V usage is TRBV20-1 and J usage is TRBJ2-1, with 10 bases fitting TRBD2. Per the germline V gene, CDR1 is DFQATT and CDR2 is SNEGSKA (reference sequence). The CDR3 has 15 residues. The ends lost 5 bases at V and 3 bases at J; junction bases unmatched: 7. CDR3: CSAEGGTSVYNEQFF. CDR3 DNA sequence: TGCAGTGCTGAAGGCGGGACTAGCGTCTACAATGAGCAGTTCTTC.

This clonotype occurred a few times. The V gene is TRBV20-1, the J gene TRBJ2-1; D is unclear. The CDR3 contains 14 residues. V shed 5 bases and J shed 8 bases, with 19 bases lying between them. CDR1 is DFQATT, CDR2 SNEGSKA, per germline (reference sequence). The CDR3 coding sequence is TGCAGTGCTGAATCGGACGGACCTGTCGATGAGCAGTTCTTC. Translating gives CSAESDGPVDEQFF.

The chain links TRBV4-2 to TRBJ1-5, with a weak D call TRBD1 (5 bases). The CDR3 runs to 16 residues. The V end was cut by 0 bases, the J end by 0 bases, with 9 bases between. Germline V CDR1 and CDR2: LGHNA, YNFKEQ. CDR3 DNA: TGTGCCAGCAGCCAAGATCCCCAGGGTAGCAATCAGCCCCAGCATTTT. Translating gives CASSQDPQGSNQPQHF.

This chain uses TRBV7-2 with TRBJ2-1, with 10 bases fitting TRBD2. Germline V CDR1 and CDR2: SGHTA, FQGNSA. V was clipped by 2 bases and J by 10 bases; unmatched bases: 8. The CDR3 totals 15 residues. CDR3: CASSLTVGSGGEQFF. The CDR3 nucleotides are TGTGCCAGCAGCTTAACTGTCGGTAGCGGGGGGGAGCAGTTCTTC.

This clonotype has more than one count but fewer than ten. The V call is TRBV6-2 or TRBV6-3, the J call TRBJ2-5; no clear D. The germline V gene encodes CDR1 MNHEY and CDR2 SVGEGT. The CDR3 covers 14 residues. V lost 2 bases, J lost 5 bases, and 12 bases lay in between. CDR3 nucleotides: TGTGCCAGCAGTTACGTGGCTAGGTGGGAGACCCAGTACTTC. It codes for CASSYVARWETQYF.

This chain joins TRBV15 and TRBJ1-5, with no clear D. Germline V gene data show CDR1 as LNHNV and CDR2 as YYDKDF (reference sequence). Trimming took off 1 base at V and 2 bases at J, with 6 bases between the two ends. CDR3 size: 14 residues. Here the CDR3 DNA reads TGTGCCACCAGCAGAGGCCGGGGCAATCAGCCCCAGCATTTT. Translated, it gives CATSRGRGNQPQHF.

This chain connects TRBV7-2 to TRBJ2-7; TRBD2 matches 13 bases. V gave up 1 base and J gave up 3 bases; unmatched junction bases: 3. CDR1 and CDR2 (germline): SGHTA, FQGNSA. The CDR3 runs 16 residues. The CDR3 DNA reads TGTGCCAGCAGCTTAGAACTAGCGGGAGGGCTCTACGAGCAGTACTTC. It codes for CASSLELAGGLYEQYF.

The rearrangement uses TRBV15 and TRBJ2-1; 8 bases agree with TRBD2. The V gene's germline CDR1 is LNHNV and CDR2 YYDKDF (reference sequence). The CDR3 covers 15 residues. J gave up 9 bases and V 0 bases, and 7 bases lay outside the gene matches. The DNA of the CDR3 is TGTGCCACCAGCAGAGATCGGGGACTAGTTTTTGAGCAGTTCTTC. Translated, it gives CATSRDRGLVFEQFF.

This clonotype was recorded many times. The genes are TRBV15 and TRBJ2-5; 8 nucleotides match TRBD1. The germline V gene has CDR1 LNHNV and CDR2 YYDKDF (reference sequence). The CDR3 length is 15 residues. Germline trimming cut 0 bases from V and 5 bases from J; bases unmatched to any gene: 5. The CDR3 sequence: CATSRDGDRGETQYF. For the CDR3, the DNA is TGTGCCACCAGCAGAGATGGTGACAGGGGTGAGACCCAGTACTTC.

The table lists this clonotype with a few counts. This rearrangement joins TRBV24-1 to TRBJ2-1; tentatively, D is TRBD2 (6 bases). V shed 5 bases and J shed 5 bases, with 6 bases lying between them. CDR1 is KGHDR, CDR2 SFDVKD, per germline. The CDR3 length is 12 residues. CDR3 in amino acids: CATSGTNNEQFF. The CDR3 DNA reads TGTGCCACCAGTGGGACTAACAATGAGCAGTTCTTC.

This clonotype was recorded a few times. The chain couples TRBV4-1 to TRBJ2-7; 11 bases are shared with TRBD2. The length of the CDR3 is 15 residues. Germline CDR1 is MGHRA and CDR2 is YSYEKL. With V trimmed by 7 bases and J by 3 bases, 8 bases remained unmatched. For the CDR3, the DNA is TGCGCCAGCACTTCGGGGACTAGCGGACGCTACGAGCAGTACTTC. As protein: CASTSGTSGRYEQYF.

This clonotype was detected only a few times. At one of its ends the junction is not consistent with the germline gene, which may arise from a read error. The chain couples TRBV7-9 to TRBJ2-1; TRBD2 matches 8 bases. The germline V gene encodes CDR1 SEHNR and CDR2 FQNEAQ (reference sequence). There are 11 residues in the CDR3. The CDR3 region is CASSPGGVPRF. Written as DNA, the CDR3 is TGTGCCAGCAGCCCCGGGGGGGTACCTCGCTTC. Complete variable domain (other parts from reference TRBV7-9 and TRBJ2-1): DTGVSQNPRHKITKRGQNVTFRCDPISEHNRLYWYRQTLGQGPEFLTYFQNEAQLEKSRLLSDRFSAERPKGSFSTLEIQRTEQGDSAMYLCASSPGGVPRFGPGTRLTVL.

This clonotype was recorded a few times. The rearrangement uses TRBV29-1 and TRBJ2-1; 7 bases match TRBD1. The CDR3 is 13 residues long. The germline gives CDR1 SQVTM, CDR2 ANQGSEA. With 4 bases clipped from V and 1 base from J, the junction kept 1 base outside the gene matches. CDR3 loop: CSVGDRSYNEQFF. CDR3 DNA: TGCAGCGTTGGGGACAGATCCTACAATGAGCAGTTCTTC.

This clonotype was seen only a few times. The chain links TRBV11-1 to TRBJ2-7, with 9 positions matching TRBD2. V lost 1 base to trimming and J lost 3 bases; unmatched junction nucleotides: 7. The CDR3 totals 16 residues. Germline CDR1 and CDR2: SGHAT and FQDESV (reference sequence). CDR3 bases: TGTGCCAGCAGCTTAGATAGCGGGACTAGCCTCTACGAGCAGTACTTC. Amino acids: CASSLDSGTSLYEQYF.

The table lists this clonotype with a few counts. V usage is TRBV20-1 and J usage is TRBJ2-3, with D possibly TRBD1 on 7 matching bases. The germline gives CDR1 DFQATT, CDR2 SNEGSKA (reference sequence). The V and J ends lost 6 bases and 0 bases respectively, with 22 bases between them. This CDR3 contains 17 residues. The DNA for the CDR3 is TGCAGTGCCCTCGAGAGGGACAGCGGGCCCAGCACAGATACGCAGTATTTT. This translates into CSALERDSGPSTDTQYF.

The CDR3 nucleotides read TGTGCCAGCTCAAAAGGGACGGCGATTTCCTACAATGAGCAGTTCTTC. As protein: CASSKGTAISYNEQFF. The V call is TRBV18, the J call TRBJ2-1; TRBD1 or TRBD2 may be the D gene (5 bases each). V lost 5 bases and J 1 base, leaving 15 bases between the germline ends. The germline gives CDR1 KGHSH, CDR2 LQKENI. The CDR3 is 16 residues long.

This clonotype has just a few counts. The chain links TRBV5-1 to TRBJ2-3; 7 nucleotides align to TRBD1. Germline CDR1 is SGHRS and CDR2 is YFSETQ. The V and J ends lost 4 bases and 1 base, in that order; junction bases with no gene match: 12. The CDR3 loop spans 17 amino acids. The CDR3 here is CASSAPDRPVGTDTQYF. The CDR3 DNA is TGCGCCAGCAGCGCCCCGGACAGGCCCGTGGGCACAGATACGCAGTATTTT.

J is TRBJ1-2 and V is TRBV6-1; no definite D call. V lost 6 bases, J lost 8 bases, and 25 bases lay in between. Germline lookup yields CDR1 MNHNS and CDR2 SASEGT. This CDR3 has 16 residues. CDR3 nucleotide sequence: TGTGCCAGCAGGCGGGGTGCGGGAGGATCAATATGGGGCTACACCTTC. It encodes CASRRGAGGSIWGYTF.

This clonotype was picked up a small number of times. The chain links TRBV7-8 to TRBJ2-1, with D unresolved. Deletions cut 5 bases from V and 7 bases from J, with 21 bases between. This CDR3 has 16 amino acids. CDR1 and CDR2 from the germline V gene are SGHVS and FQNEAQ. CDR3: CASSTRPDLKVNEQFF. In DNA, the CDR3 is TGTGCCAGCAGCACACGACCGGACCTCAAGGTAAATGAGCAGTTCTTC.

This clonotype was detected ten times or more. At one of its ends the junction is not consistent with the germline gene, which may arise from a read error. This CDR3 reads CASTSGPARNF. The CDR3 region has the DNA TGTGCCAGCACCTCCGGGCCGGCAAGGAATTTT. The chain uses TRBV12-3 or TRBV12-4 and TRBJ1-3; no clear D gene. The CDR3 consists of 11 residues.

This clonotype has just a few counts. The V and J genes are TRBV5-1 and TRBJ1-6, with D uncertain. The CDR3 length is 14 residues. The germline gives CDR1 SGHRS, CDR2 YFSETQ. The V end was cut by 2 bases, the J end by 13 bases, with 16 bases between. For the CDR3, the DNA is TGCGCCAGCAGCTTAGACGTAGGCGGAGGGCCCCTCCACTTT. Encoded protein: CASSLDVGGGPLHF.

This sequence joins TRBV5-1 and TRBJ2-1, with TRBD2 matching over 11 bases. The trim removed 7 bases at V and 4 bases at J, leaving 7 bases unmatched. This CDR3 comprises 15 residues. Germline V gives CDR1 SGHRS, CDR2 YFSETQ. The CDR3 DNA reads as TGCGCCAGCGGACAACTAGCGGGAGTATACAATGAGCAGTTCTTC. This encodes CASGQLAGVYNEQFF.